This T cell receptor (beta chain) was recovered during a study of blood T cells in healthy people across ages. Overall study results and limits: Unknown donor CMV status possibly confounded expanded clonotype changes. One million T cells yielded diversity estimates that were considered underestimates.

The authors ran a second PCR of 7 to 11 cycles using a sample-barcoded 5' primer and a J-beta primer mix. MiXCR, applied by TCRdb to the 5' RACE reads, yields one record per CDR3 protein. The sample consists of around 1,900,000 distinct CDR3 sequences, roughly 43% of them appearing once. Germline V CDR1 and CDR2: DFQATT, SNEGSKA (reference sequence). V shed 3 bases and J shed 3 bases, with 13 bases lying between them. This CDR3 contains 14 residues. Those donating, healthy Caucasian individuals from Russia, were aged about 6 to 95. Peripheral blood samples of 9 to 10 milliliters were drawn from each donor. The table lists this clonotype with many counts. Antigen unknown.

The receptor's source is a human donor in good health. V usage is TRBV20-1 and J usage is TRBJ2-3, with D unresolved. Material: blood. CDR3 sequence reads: CSASSPISTDTQYF. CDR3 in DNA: TGCAGTGCTAGTTCCCCGATTTCTACAGATACGCAGTATTTT.